These T cell receptor beta chains were read from a single sample in a study of persistence of HIV-infected CD4 T cells. The protocol was immunoSEQ multiplex PCR, while the TCRdb copy is restricted to in-frame clones and leaves out a portion. The sample carries about 6,500 clones, around three quarters recorded once. These receptors have no known antigen. This specimen was CD4+ T cells sorted from PBMCs after approximately 19-hour stimulation, taken from a patient who received antiretroviral therapy. The source of these receptors is an adult woman with HIV who was CMV-seropositive. CDR3s include the opening cysteine and the closing phenylalanine or tryptophan. Each record gives: clone size, D gene, V gene, CDR3 length, J gene, CDR3 protein, CDR3 DNA. D genes are given only for firm matches. For some rows the clone size is stated as once, few or many, or as a class when expanded; others skip it.

clone_size: once; d_call: .; v_call: TRBV30; cdr3_length: 15; j_call: TRBJ1-3; cdr3_aa: CAWSVQEFAGNTIYF; cdr3_nt: TGTGCCTGGAGTGTTCAGGAGTTTGCCGGAAACACCATATATTTT
clone_size: .; d_call: .; v_call: TRBV2; cdr3_length: 14; j_call: TRBJ2-1; cdr3_aa: CASSNRLVTNEQFF; cdr3_nt: TGTGCCAGCAGTAACCGACTGGTCACGAATGAGCAGTTCTTC
clone_size: .; d_call: .; v_call: TRBV9; cdr3_length: 15; j_call: TRBJ1-4; cdr3_aa: CASSPQSAGGEKLFF; cdr3_nt: TGTGCCAGCAGCCCCCAATCAGCCGGGGGTGAAAAACTGTTTTTT
clone_size: .; d_call: .; v_call: TRBV30; cdr3_length: 14; j_call: TRBJ1-4; cdr3_aa: CARGEQAPNEKLFF; cdr3_nt: TGTGCCCGGGGAGAACAGGCTCCAAATGAAAAACTGTTTTTT
clone_size: few; d_call: .; v_call: TRBV29-1; cdr3_length: 12; j_call: TRBJ2-7; cdr3_aa: CSVLRSSYEQYF; cdr3_nt: TGCAGCGTTCTTCGGAGCTCCTACGAGCAGTACTTC
clone_size: .; d_call: .; v_call: TRBV27; cdr3_length: 15; j_call: TRBJ1-2; cdr3_aa: CASSLEGLSNYGYTF; cdr3_nt: TGTGCCAGCAGTTTAGAAGGGTTGAGTAATTATGGCTACACCTTC
clone_size: .; d_call: TRBD1; v_call: TRBV27; cdr3_length: 12; j_call: TRBJ2-1; cdr3_aa: CASGDRGNEQFF; cdr3_nt: TGTGCCAGCGGGGACAGGGGCAATGAGCAGTTCTTC
clone_size: .; d_call: TRBD2; v_call: TRBV4-3; cdr3_length: 14; j_call: TRBJ2-1; cdr3_aa: CASSPGLVDNEQFF; cdr3_nt: TGCGCCAGCAGCCCAGGACTAGTAGACAATGAGCAGTTCTTC
clone_size: .; d_call: .; v_call: TRBV5-5; cdr3_length: 15; j_call: TRBJ1-4; cdr3_aa: CASSWGETTNEKLFF; cdr3_nt: TGTGCCAGCAGCTGGGGGGAAACAACTAATGAAAAACTGTTTTTT
clone_size: .; d_call: .; v_call: TRBV7-6; cdr3_length: 12; j_call: TRBJ2-7; cdr3_aa: CASTSGVDEQYF; cdr3_nt: TGTGCCAGCACCTCTGGGGTGGACGAGCAGTACTTC
clone_size: .; d_call: .; v_call: TRBV12-3/TRBV12-4; cdr3_length: 13; j_call: TRBJ1-1; cdr3_aa: CASSLAGGTEAFF; cdr3_nt: TGTGCCAGCAGTTTAGCCGGGGGCACTGAAGCTTTCTTT
clone_size: .; d_call: TRBD1; v_call: TRBV6-5; cdr3_length: 15; j_call: TRBJ1-2; cdr3_aa: CASSYSGTGRDGYTF; cdr3_nt: TGTGCCAGCAGTTACTCGGGGACAGGGAGAGATGGCTACACCTTC
clone_size: .; d_call: .; v_call: TRBV7-9; cdr3_length: 17; j_call: TRBJ1-1; cdr3_aa: CASSKRGNREVNTEAFF; cdr3_nt: TGTGCCAGCAGCAAACGGGGGAACAGGGAAGTGAACACTGAAGCTTTCTTT
clone_size: .; d_call: TRBD1; v_call: TRBV11-3; cdr3_length: 14; j_call: TRBJ2-1; cdr3_aa: CASSGQGPVDEQFF; cdr3_nt: TGTGCCAGCAGCGGACAGGGGCCGGTGGATGAGCAGTTCTTC
clone_size: .; d_call: TRBD1; v_call: TRBV7-3; cdr3_length: 13; j_call: TRBJ2-4; cdr3_aa: CASSSGTGNIQYF; cdr3_nt: TGTGCCAGCAGCTCCGGGACAGGAAACATTCAGTACTTC
clone_size: .; d_call: .; v_call: TRBV5-8; cdr3_length: 16; j_call: TRBJ2-4; cdr3_aa: CASSFGRTQAKNIQYF; cdr3_nt: TGTGCCAGCAGCTTCGGCAGGACCCAAGCCAAAAACATTCAGTACTTC
clone_size: .; d_call: TRBD1; v_call: TRBV28; cdr3_length: 14; j_call: TRBJ1-1; cdr3_aa: CASSLGQGASEAFF; cdr3_nt: TGTGCCAGCAGTTTGGGGCAGGGGGCGAGTGAAGCTTTCTTT
clone_size: medium-sized; d_call: TRBD2; v_call: TRBV2; cdr3_length: 16; j_call: TRBJ2-7; cdr3_aa: CASSELEGAGASEQYF; cdr3_nt: TGTGCCAGCAGTGAATTGGAAGGAGCGGGAGCCTCCGAGCAGTACTTC
clone_size: .; d_call: TRBD1; v_call: TRBV28; cdr3_length: 15; j_call: TRBJ2-7; cdr3_aa: CASTPQGALSYEQYF; cdr3_nt: TGTGCCAGCACACCCCAGGGGGCCTTATCCTACGAGCAGTACTTC